This T cell receptor (beta chain) was recorded in a study of control samples from healthy donors and cancer patients. Here immunoSEQ multiplex PCR was the method, and the copy in TCRdb shows in-frame clones only, minus some. There are some 74,000 clones in the sample; approximately 90% occur only once, and 5% to 7% lies in the top ten. V lost 5 bases to trimming and J lost 9 bases, with 11 bases between them. Per the germline V gene, CDR1 is MDHEN and CDR2 is SYDVKM. The CDR3 contains 13 residues. The clonotype was recovered from a woman between 50 and 59 years old in good health. The gene calls are TRBV28 and TRBJ1-6; no clear D. The material sequenced was blood. The CDR3 nucleotides read TGTGCCAGCAGTCGGGGAGGAGGTTCACCCCTCCACTTT. Translated: CASSRGGGSPLHF. The entire variable domain, with the rest obtained from reference TRBV28 and TRBJ1-6, is as follows: DVKVTQSSRYLVKRTGEKVFLECVQDMDHENMFWYRQDPGLGLRLIYFSYDVKMKEKGDIPEGYSVSREKKERFSLILESASTNQTSMYLCASSRGGGSPLHFGNGTRLTVT.